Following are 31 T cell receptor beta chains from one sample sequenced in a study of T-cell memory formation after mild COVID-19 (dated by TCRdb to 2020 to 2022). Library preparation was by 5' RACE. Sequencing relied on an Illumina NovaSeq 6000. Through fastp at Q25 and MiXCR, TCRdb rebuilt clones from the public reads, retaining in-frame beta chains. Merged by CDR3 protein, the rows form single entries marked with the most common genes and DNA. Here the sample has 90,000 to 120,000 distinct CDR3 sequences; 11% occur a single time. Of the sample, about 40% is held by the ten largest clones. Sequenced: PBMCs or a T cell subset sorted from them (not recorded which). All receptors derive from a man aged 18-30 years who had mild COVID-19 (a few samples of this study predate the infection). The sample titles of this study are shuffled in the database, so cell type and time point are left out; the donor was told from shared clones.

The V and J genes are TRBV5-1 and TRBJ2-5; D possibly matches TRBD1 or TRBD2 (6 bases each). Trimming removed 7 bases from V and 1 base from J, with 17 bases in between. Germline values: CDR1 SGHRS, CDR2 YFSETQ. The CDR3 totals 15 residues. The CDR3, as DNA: TGCGCCAGCTCCCGTACGCCGGGGGCCCAAGAGACCCAGTACTTC. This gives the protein CASSRTPGAQETQYF.

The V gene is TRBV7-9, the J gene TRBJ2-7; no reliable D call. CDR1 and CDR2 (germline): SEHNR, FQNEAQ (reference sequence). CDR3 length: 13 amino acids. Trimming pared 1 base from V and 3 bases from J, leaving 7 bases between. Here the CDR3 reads CASSLGIGYEQYF. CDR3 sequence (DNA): TGTGCCAGCAGCTTAGGGATCGGCTACGAGCAGTACTTC.

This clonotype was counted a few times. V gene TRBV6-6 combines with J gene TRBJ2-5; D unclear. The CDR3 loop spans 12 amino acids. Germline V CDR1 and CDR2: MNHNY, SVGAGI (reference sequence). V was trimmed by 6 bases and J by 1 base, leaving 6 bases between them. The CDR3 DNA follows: TGTGCCAGCAGACGTCTCCAAGAGACCCAGTACTTC. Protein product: CASRRLQETQYF.

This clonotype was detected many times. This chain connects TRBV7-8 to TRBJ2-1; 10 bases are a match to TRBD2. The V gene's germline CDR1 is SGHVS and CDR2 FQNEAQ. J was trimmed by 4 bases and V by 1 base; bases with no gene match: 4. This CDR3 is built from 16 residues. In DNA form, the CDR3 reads TGTGCCAGCAGCTTAGTCGGACTAGCGGTTTACAATGAGCAGTTCTTC. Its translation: CASSLVGLAVYNEQFF.

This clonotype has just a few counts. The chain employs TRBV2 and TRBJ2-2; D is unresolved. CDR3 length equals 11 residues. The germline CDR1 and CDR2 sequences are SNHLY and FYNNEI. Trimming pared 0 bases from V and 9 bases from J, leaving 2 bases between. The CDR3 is CASSEARELFF. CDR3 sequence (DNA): TGTGCCAGCAGTGAAGCCCGGGAGCTGTTTTTT.

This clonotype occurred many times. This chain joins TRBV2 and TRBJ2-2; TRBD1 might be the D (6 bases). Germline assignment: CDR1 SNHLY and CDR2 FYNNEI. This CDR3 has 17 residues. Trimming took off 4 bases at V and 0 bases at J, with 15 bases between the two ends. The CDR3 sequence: CASSGSRGGANTGELFF. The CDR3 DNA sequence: TGTGCCAGCAGTGGATCCAGGGGTGGAGCGAACACCGGGGAGCTGTTTTTT.

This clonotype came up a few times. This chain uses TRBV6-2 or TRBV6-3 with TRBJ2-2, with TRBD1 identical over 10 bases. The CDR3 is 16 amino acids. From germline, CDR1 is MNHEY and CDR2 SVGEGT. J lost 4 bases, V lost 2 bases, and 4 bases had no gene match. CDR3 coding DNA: TGTGCCAGCAGTTACACGGGACAGGGGAGCACCGGGGAGCTGTTTTTT. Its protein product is CASSYTGQGSTGELFF.

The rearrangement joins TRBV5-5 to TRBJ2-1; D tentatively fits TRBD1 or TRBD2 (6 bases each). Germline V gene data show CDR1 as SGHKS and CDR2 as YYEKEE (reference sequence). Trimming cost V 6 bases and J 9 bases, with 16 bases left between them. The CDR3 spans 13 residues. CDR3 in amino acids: CASNGGPGIEQFF. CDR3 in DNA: TGTGCCAGCAACGGGGGCCCGGGTATTGAGCAGTTCTTC.

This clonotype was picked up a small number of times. CDR3 in DNA: TGTGCCAGCAGCCAGCTAGCGGGGCTCCTCACAGATACGCAGTATTTT. It encodes CASSQLAGLLTDTQYF. J is TRBJ2-3 and V is TRBV7-9; 9 positions match TRBD2. The ends lost 5 bases at V and 2 bases at J; junction bases unmatched: 8. This CDR3 comprises 16 residues. Germline loops: CDR1 SEHNR, CDR2 FQNEAQ (reference sequence).

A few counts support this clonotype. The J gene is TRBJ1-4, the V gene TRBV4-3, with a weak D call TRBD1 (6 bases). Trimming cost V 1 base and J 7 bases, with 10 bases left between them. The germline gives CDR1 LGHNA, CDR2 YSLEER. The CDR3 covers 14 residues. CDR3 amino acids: CASSQAGEGEKLFF. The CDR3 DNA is TGCGCCAGCAGCCAAGCAGGGGAGGGTGAAAAACTGTTTTTT.

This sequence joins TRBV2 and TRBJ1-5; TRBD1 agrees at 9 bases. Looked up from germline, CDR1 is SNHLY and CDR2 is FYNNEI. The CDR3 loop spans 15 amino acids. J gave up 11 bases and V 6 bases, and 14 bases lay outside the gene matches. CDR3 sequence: CASSDTGGGLWAQHF. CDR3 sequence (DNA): TGTGCCAGCAGCGACACAGGGGGCGGATTGTGGGCCCAGCATTTT.

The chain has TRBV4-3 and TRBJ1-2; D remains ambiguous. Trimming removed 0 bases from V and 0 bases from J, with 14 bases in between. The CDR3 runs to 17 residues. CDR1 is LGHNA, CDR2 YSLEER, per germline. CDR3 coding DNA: TGCGCCAGCAGCCAAGATGTACTTGGGCATCCTAACTATGGCTACACCTTC. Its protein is CASSQDVLGHPNYGYTF.

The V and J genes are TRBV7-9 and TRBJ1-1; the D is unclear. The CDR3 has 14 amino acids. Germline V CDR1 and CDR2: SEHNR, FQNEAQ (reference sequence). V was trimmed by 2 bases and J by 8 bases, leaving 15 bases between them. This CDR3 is CASSLLSSVGEAFF. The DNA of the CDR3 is TGTGCCAGCAGCTTACTTTCCAGCGTTGGCGAAGCTTTCTTT.

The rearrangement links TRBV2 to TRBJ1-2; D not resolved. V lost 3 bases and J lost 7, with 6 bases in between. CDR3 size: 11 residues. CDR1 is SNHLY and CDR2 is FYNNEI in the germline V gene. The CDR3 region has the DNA TGTGCCAGCAGTGACGGCCGTGGCTACACCTTC. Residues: CASSDGRGYTF.

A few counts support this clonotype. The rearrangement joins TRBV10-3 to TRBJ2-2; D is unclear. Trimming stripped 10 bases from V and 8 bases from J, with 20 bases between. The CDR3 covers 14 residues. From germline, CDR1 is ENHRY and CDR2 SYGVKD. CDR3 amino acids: CATEEWARGGELFF. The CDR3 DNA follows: TGTGCCACCGAGGAGTGGGCGCGCGGAGGGGAGCTGTTTTTT.

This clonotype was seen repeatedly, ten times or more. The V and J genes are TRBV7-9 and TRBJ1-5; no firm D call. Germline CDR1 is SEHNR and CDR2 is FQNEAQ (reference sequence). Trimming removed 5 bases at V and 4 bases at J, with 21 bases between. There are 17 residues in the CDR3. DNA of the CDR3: TGTGCCAGCAGCGAAACCGCGGACGGCTATAATAATCAGCCCCAGCATTTT. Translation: CASSETADGYNNQPQHF.

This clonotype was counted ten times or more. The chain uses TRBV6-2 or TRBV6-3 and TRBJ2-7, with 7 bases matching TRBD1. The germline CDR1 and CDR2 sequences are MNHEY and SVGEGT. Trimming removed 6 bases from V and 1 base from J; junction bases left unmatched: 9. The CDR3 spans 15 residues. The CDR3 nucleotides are TGTGCCAGCAGAACCGTGACAGGGCCTTCCTACGAGCAGTACGTC. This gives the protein CASRTVTGPSYEQYV.

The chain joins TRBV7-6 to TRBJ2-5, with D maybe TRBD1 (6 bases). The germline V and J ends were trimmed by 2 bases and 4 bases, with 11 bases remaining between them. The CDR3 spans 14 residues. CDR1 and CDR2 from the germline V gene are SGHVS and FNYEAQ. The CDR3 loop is CASSLQGLGETQYF. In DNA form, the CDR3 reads TGTGCCAGCAGCTTACAGGGGCTGGGAGAGACCCAGTACTTC.

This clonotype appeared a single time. The CDR3 sequence is CASSRATGTGTFGNTIYF. The CDR3 coding sequence is TGTGCCAGCAGCCGAGCGACCGGGACAGGGACGTTTGGAAACACCATATATTTT. The chain has TRBV4-2 and TRBJ1-3; 9 bases agree with TRBD1. CDR3 length equals 18 residues. V was clipped by 4 bases and J by 3 bases; unmatched bases: 13. CDR1 is LGHNA, CDR2 YNFKEQ, per germline.

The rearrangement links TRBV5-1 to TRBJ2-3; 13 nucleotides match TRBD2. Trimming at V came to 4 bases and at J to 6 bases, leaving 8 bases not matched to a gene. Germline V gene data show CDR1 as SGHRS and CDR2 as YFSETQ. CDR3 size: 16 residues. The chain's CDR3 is CASSLTGLAGDDTQYF. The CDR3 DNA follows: TGCGCCAGCAGCCTAACCGGACTAGCGGGGGATGATACGCAGTATTTT.

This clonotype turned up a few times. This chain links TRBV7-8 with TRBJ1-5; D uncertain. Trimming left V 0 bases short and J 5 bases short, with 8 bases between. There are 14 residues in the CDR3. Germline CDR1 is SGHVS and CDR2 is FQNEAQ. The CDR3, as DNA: TGTGCCAGCAGCTTAGCGAACAACTATCAGCCCCAGCATTTT. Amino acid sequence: CASSLANNYQPQHF.

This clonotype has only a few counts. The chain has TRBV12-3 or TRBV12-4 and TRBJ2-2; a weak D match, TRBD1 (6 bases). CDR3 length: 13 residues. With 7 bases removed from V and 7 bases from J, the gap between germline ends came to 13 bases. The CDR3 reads CASMGAGHGELFF. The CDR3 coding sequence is TGTGCCAGCATGGGGGCTGGTCACGGGGAGCTGTTTTTT.

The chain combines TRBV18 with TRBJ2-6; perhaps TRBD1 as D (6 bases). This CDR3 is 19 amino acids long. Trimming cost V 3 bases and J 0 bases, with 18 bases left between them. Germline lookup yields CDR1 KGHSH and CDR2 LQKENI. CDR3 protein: CASSPTLGDIHSGANVLTF. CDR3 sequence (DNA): TGTGCCAGCTCACCCACCCTGGGGGACATTCACTCTGGGGCCAACGTCCTGACTTTC.

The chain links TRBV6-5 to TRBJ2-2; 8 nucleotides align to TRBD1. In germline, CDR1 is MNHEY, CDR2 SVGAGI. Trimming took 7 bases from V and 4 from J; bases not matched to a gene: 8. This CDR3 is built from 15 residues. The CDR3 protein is CASTLGQGGTGELFF. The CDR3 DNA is TGTGCCAGCACGCTCGGACAGGGTGGCACCGGGGAGCTGTTTTTT.

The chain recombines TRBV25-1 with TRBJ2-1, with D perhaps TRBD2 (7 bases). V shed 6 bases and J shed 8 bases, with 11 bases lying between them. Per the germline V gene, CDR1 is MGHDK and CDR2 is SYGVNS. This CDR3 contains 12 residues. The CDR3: CASRKGGDEQFF. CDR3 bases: TGTGCCAGCAGAAAAGGGGGGGATGAGCAGTTCTTC.

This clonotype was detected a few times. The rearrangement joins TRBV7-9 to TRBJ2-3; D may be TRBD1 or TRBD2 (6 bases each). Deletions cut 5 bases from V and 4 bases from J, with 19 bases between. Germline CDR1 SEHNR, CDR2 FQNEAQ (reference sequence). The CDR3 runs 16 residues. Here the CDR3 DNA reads TGTGCCAGCAGCGCCGTTCAGGGGAGGCTTGCAGATACGCAGTATTTT. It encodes CASSAVQGRLADTQYF. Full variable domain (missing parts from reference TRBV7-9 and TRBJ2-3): DTGVSQNPRHKITKRGQNVTFRCDPISEHNRLYWYRQTLGQGPEFLTYFQNEAQLEKSRLLSDRFSAERPKGSFSTLEIQRTEQGDSAMYLCASSAVQGRLADTQYFGPGTRLTVL.

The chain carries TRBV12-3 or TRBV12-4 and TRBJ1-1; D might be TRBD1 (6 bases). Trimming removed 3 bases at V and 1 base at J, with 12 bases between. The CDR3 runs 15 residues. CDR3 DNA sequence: TGTGCCAGCAGTTTGACTTCAGGGGCGAACACTGAAGCTTTCTTT. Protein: CASSLTSGANTEAFF.

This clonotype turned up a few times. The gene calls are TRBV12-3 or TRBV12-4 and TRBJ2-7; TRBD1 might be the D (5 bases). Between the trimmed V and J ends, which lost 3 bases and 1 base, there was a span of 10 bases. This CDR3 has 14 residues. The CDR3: CASSFSDTSYEQYF. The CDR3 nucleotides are TGTGCCAGCAGTTTTTCGGACACGTCCTACGAGCAGTACTTC.

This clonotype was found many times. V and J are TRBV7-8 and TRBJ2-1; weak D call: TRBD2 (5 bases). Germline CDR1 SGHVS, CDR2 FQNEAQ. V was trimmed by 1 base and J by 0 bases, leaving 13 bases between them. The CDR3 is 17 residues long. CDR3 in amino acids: CASSLGASWGSYNEQFF. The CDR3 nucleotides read TGTGCCAGCAGCTTAGGGGCTAGCTGGGGCTCCTACAATGAGCAGTTCTTC.

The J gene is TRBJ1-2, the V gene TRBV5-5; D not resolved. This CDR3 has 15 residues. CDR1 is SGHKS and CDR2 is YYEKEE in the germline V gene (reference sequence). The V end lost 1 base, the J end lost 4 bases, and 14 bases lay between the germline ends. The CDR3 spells CASSLFGSASYGYTF. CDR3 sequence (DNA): TGTGCCAGCAGCTTGTTCGGTTCAGCCAGCTATGGCTACACCTTC.

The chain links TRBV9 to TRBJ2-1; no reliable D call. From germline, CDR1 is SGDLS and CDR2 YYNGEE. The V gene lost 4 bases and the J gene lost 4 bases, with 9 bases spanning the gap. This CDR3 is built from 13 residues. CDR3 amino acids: CASSFGRYNEQFF. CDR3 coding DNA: TGTGCCAGCAGCTTCGGACGGTACAATGAGCAGTTCTTC.